The rows below give T cell receptor beta chains drawn from one sample of a study of cytomegalovirus exposure and HLA in healthy donors. Produced via immunoSEQ multiplex PCR; TCRdb's table is partial and in-frame only. The table lists roughly 180,000 clones, almost 85% of them singletons, with 0.2% to 0.3% in the top ten. Sequencing input: PBMCs. The receptors come from a boy between 10 and 17 years old in good health and CMV-seronegative. The CDR3 runs from the conserved cysteine through the conserved F or W. The D gene is left open where the match is weak. For some rows the clone size is stated as once, few or many, or as a class when expanded; others skip it.

J gene	clone size	D gene	V gene	CDR3 DNA	CDR3 protein
TRBJ1-5	.	.	TRBV7-2	TGTGCCAGCAGTCGCGAGGGTGATCAGCCCCAGCATTTT	CASSREGDQPQHF
TRBJ2-5	.	.	TRBV7-9	TGTGCCGTTTGGGAGGAGGAGACCCAGTACTTC	CAVWEEETQYF
TRBJ1-4	.	.	TRBV10-3	TGTGCCATCAGTGTCCAGGGGACTAGAGAAAAACTGTTTTTT	CAISVQGTREKLFF
TRBJ2-2	.	TRBD2	TRBV11-1	TGTGCCAGCAGCTTGAGACTAGCGACCGGGGAGCTGTTTTTT	CASSLRLATGELFF
TRBJ2-1	.	TRBD2	TRBV6-1	TGTGCCAGCAGTGAAAGTGGAGGGACTAGCCGGGAGCAGTTCTTC	CASSESGGTSREQFF
TRBJ1-5	once	.	TRBV6-6	TGTGCCAGCAGTTATGGGGGGTCGAATCAGCCCCAGCATTTT	CASSYGGSNQPQHF
TRBJ1-1	.	.	TRBV19	TGTGCCAGTAACCCCCGGGGAGGGGGGAACACTGAAGCTTTCTTT	CASNPRGGGNTEAFF
TRBJ2-2	.	.	TRBV6-1	TGTGCCAGCAGTGAACGCGAACAGGGATGGACCGGGGAGCTGTTTTTT	CASSEREQGWTGELFF
TRBJ2-5	.	TRBD2	TRBV7-9	TGTGCCAGCAGATCGACTAGCGGGAGTTTTGAGACCCAGTACTTC	CASRSTSGSFETQYF
TRBJ2-1	.	TRBD1	TRBV7-2	TGTGCCAGCAGCTTAGTGGGGACAGGGACCTTCATCGCTGAGCAGTTCTTC	CASSLVGTGTFIAEQFF
TRBJ2-7	.	.	TRBV5-5	TGTGCCAGCAGCTTTCGGAGCTCCTACGAGCAGTACTTC	CASSFRSSYEQYF
TRBJ2-1	.	TRBD2	TRBV7-9	TGTGCCAGCAGCCCTACGACTAGCGGGATGAATTGGGAGTTCTTC	CASSPTTSGMNWEFF
TRBJ1-5	.	TRBD1	TRBV18	TGTGCCAGCTCACCAGGACAGGGGGCGTTGGGGTTCAATCAGCCCCAGCATTTT	CASSPGQGALGFNQPQHF
TRBJ1-2	.	TRBD1	TRBV5-6	TGTGCCAGCAGCCCGGCAGGGACAGGGAGGAACTATGGCTACACCTTC	CASSPAGTGRNYGYTF
TRBJ2-7	.	TRBD2	TRBV6-1	TGTGCCAGCAGTGAAGGTCCTCTAGCGGGGGGGAACGAGCAGTACTTC	CASSEGPLAGGNEQYF
TRBJ1-2	.	.	TRBV9	TGTGCCAGCAGTCGGGAGGGAAGGTATGGCTACACCTTC	CASSREGRYGYTF
TRBJ1-2	.	.	TRBV6-5	TGTGCCAGCAGTTACGGAGTTACTAACTATGGCTACACCTTC	CASSYGVTNYGYTF
TRBJ2-7	.	TRBD2	TRBV5-3	TGTGCCAGAAGCCCAATCCCCTCTAGCGGGAGGTTGTACGAGCAGTACTTC	CARSPIPSSGRLYEQYF
TRBJ2-7	.	.	TRBV29-1	TGCAGCGTTCACGCAGGGAGGTTCTACGAGCAGTACTTC	CSVHAGRFYEQYF
TRBJ1-5	few	.	TRBV27	TGTGCCAGCAGCCGCTATAGCAATCAGCCCCAGCATTTT	CASSRYSNQPQHF
TRBJ2-2	.	.	TRBV27	TGTGCCAGCAGTTTATCCAGGATCGGGGAGCTGTTTTTT	CASSLSRIGELFF
TRBJ1-1	.	.	TRBV5-1	TGCGCCAGCAGCTTGGGACAGAGGAACACTGAAGCTTTCTTT	CASSLGQRNTEAFF
TRBJ2-7	.	.	TRBV9	TGTGCCAGCAGCGTAGGTTGGCGGAGCTACGAGCAGTACTTC	CASSVGWRSYEQYF